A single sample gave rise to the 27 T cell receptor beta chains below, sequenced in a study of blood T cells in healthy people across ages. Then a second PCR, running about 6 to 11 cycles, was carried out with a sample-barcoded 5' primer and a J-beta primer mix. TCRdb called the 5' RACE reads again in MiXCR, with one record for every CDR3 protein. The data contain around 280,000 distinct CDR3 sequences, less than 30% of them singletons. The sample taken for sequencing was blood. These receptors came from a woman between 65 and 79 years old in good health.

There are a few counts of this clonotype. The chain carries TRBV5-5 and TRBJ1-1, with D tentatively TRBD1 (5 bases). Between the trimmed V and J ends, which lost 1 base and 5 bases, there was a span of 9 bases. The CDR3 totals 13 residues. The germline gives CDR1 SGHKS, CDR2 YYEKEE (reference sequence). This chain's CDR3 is CASSLQGTTEAFF. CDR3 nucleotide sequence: TGTGCCAGCAGCTTGCAGGGAACGACTGAAGCTTTCTTT. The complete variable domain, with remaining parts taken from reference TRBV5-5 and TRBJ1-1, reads DAGVTQSPTHLIKTRGQQVTLRCSPISGHKSVSWYQQVLGQGPQFIFQYYEKEERGRGNFPDRFSARQFPNYSSELNVNALLLGDSALYLCASSLQGTTEAFFGQGTRLTVV.

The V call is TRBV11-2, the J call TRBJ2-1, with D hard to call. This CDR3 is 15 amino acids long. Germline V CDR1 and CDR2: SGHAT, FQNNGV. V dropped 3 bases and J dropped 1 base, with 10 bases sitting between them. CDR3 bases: TGTGCCAGCAGCTTGGGTGTACAGTCCTACAATGAGCAGTTCTTC. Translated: CASSLGVQSYNEQFF.

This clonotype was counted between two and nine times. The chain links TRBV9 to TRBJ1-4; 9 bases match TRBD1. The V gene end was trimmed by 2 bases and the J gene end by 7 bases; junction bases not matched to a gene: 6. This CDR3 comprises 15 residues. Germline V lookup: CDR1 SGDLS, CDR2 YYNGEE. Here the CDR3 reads CASSVNTGGGEKLFF. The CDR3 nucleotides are TGTGCCAGCAGCGTGAATACAGGGGGCGGTGAAAAACTGTTTTTT.

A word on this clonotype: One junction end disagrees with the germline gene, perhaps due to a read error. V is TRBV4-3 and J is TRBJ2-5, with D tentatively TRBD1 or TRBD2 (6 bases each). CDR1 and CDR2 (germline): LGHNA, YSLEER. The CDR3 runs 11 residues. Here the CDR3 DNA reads TGCGCCAGCAGCCATGGGGGGCGGAAGAATTTC. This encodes CASSHGGRKNF.

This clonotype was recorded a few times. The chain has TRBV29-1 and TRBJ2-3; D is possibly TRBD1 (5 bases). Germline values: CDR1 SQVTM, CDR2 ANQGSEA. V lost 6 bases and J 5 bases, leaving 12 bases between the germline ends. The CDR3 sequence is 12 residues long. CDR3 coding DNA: TGCAGCGTGGACGCAGGGAAAGATACGCAGTATTTT. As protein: CSVDAGKDTQYF.

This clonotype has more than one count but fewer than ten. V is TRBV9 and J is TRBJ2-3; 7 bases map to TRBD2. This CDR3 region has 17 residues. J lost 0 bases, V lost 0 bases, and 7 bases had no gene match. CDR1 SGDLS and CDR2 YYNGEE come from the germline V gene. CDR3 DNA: TGTGCCAGCAGCGTAGCAACCAGCGGGACGAGCACAGATACGCAGTATTTT. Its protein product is CASSVATSGTSTDTQYF.

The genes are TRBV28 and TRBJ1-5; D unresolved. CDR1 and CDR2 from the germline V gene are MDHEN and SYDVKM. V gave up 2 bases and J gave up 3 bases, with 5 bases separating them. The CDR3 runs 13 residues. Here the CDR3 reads CASSLPVNQPQHF. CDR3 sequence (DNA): TGTGCCAGCAGTTTACCGGTCAATCAGCCCCAGCATTTT.

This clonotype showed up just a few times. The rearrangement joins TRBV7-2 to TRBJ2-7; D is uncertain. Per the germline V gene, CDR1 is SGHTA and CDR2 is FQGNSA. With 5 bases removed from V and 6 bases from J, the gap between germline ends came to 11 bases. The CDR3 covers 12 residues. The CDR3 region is CASSQVLGEQYF. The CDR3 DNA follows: TGTGCCAGCAGCCAGGTCCTTGGCGAGCAGTACTTC.

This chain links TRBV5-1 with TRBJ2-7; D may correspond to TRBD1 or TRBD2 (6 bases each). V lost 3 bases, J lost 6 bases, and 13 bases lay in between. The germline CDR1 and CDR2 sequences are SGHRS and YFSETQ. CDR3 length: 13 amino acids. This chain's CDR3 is CASSSEQGLEQYF. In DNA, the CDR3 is TGCGCCAGCAGCTCTGAACAGGGACTCGAGCAGTACTTC.

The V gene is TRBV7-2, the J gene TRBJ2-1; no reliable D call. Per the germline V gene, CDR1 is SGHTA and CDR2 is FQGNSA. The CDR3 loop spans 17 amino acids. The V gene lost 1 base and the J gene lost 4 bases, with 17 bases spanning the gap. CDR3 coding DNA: TGTGCCAGCAGCTTAGTTGCATTGCTCGAGCCGTACAATGAGCAGTTCTTC. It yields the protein CASSLVALLEPYNEQFF. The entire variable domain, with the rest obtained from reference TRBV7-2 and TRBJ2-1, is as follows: GAGVSQSPSNKVTEKGKDVELRCDPISGHTALYWYRQSLGQGLEFLIYFQGNSAPDKSGLPSDRFSAERTGGSVSTLTIQRTQQEDSAVYLCASSLVALLEPYNEQFFGPGTRLTVL.

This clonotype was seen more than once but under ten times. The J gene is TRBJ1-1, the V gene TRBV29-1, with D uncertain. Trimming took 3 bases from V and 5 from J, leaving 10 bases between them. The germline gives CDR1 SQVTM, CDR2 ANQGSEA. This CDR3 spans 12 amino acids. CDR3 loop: CSVEGTRTEAFF. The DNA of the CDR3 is TGCAGCGTTGAGGGCACTAGGACTGAAGCTTTCTTT.

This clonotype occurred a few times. This chain's CDR3 is CASSRGPDNNEQFF. CDR3 in DNA: TGCGCCAGCAGTCGCGGACCAGACAACAATGAGCAGTTCTTC. The chain recombines TRBV5-1 with TRBJ2-5; D ambiguous. Near its end, the DNA agrees better with TRBJ2-1, so the J call may be wrong. The CDR3 is 14 residues long. Per the germline V gene, CDR1 is SGHRS and CDR2 is YFSETQ.

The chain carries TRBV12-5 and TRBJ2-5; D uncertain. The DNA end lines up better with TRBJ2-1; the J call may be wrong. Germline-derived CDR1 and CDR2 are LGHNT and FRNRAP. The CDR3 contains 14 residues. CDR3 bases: TGTGCTAGTGGTTTGGCTACCGGTGGCGCTGAGCAGTTCTTC. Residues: CASGLATGGAEQFF.

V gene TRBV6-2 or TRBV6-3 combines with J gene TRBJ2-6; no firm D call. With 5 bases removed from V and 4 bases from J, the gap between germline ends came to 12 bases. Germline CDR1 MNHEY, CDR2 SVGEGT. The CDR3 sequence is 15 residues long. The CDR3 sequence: CASSTDSRGANVLTF. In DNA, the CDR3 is TGTGCCAGCAGTACCGATAGCAGGGGGGCCAACGTCCTGACTTTC.

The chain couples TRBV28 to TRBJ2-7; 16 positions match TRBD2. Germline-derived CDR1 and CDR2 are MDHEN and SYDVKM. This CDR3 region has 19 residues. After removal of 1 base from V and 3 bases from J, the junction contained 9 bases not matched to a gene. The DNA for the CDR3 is TGTGCCAGCAGTTTATCGGTGGGACTAGCGGGAGGGCTCCTCTACGAGCAGTACTTC. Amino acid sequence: CASSLSVGLAGGLLYEQYF.

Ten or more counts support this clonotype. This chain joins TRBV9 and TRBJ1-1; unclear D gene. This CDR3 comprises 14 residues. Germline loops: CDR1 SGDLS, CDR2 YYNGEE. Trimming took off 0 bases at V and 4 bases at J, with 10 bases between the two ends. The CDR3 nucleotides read TGTGCCAGCAGCGTAGTGGCGGGGAGCACTGAAGCTTTCTTT. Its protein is CASSVVAGSTEAFF.

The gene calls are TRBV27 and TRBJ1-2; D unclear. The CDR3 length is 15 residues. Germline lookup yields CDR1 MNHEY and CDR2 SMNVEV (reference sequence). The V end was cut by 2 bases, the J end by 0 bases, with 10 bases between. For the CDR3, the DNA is TGTGCCAGCAGTTTAAGTTGGGTATCTAACTATGGCTACACCTTC. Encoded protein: CASSLSWVSNYGYTF.

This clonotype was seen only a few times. CDR3 DNA sequence: TGTGCCAGCAAAGTAACAGGGTCCAAAAACATTCAGTACTTC. It is translated as CASKVTGSKNIQYF. The chain combines TRBV12-3 or TRBV12-4 with TRBJ2-4; weak D call: TRBD1 (6 bases). V lost 7 bases, J lost 2 bases, and 12 bases lay in between. CDR3 length equals 14 residues.

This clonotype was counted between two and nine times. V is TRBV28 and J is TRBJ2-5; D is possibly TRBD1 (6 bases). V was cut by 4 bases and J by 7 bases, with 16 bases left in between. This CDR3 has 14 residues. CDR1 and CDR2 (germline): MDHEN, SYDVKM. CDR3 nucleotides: TGTGCCAGCAGTTCCACAGGGCAGGGGTTGACCCAGTACTTC. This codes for CASSSTGQGLTQYF. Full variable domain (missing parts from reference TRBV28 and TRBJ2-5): DVKVTQSSRYLVKRTGEKVFLECVQDMDHENMFWYRQDPGLGLRLIYFSYDVKMKEKGDIPEGYSVSREKKERFSLILESASTNQTSMYLCASSSTGQGLTQYFGPGTRLLVL.

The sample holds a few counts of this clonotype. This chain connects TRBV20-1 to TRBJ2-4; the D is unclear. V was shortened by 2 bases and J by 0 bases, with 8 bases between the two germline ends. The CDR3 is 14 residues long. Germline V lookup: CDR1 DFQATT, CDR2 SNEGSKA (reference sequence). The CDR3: CSARNPLAKNIQYF. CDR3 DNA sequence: TGCAGTGCTAGAAACCCATTAGCCAAAAACATTCAGTACTTC.

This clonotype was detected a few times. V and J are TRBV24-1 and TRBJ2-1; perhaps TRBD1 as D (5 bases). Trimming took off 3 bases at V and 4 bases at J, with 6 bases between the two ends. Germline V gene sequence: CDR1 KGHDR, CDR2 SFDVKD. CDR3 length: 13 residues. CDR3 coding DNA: TGTGCCACCAGTGATGACAGATACAATGAGCAGTTCTTC. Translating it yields CATSDDRYNEQFF.

CDR3 residues: CSARDWEVLQETQYF. The CDR3 DNA is TGCAGTGCTAGAGATTGGGAGGTCCTCCAAGAGACCCAGTACTTC. The rearrangement uses TRBV20-1 and TRBJ2-5, with D possibly being TRBD2 (6 bases). This CDR3 has 15 amino acids. V gave up 0 bases and J gave up 1 base, with 12 bases separating them. CDR1 DFQATT and CDR2 SNEGSKA come from the germline V gene (reference sequence).

Here the CDR3 reads CATSNRLNTEAFF. The DNA of the CDR3 is TGTGCCACCAGCAATAGACTGAACACTGAAGCTTTCTTT. J is TRBJ1-1 and V is TRBV15; D not certain. Germline V gene data show CDR1 as LNHNV and CDR2 as YYDKDF (reference sequence). There are 13 residues in the CDR3. V lost 4 bases and J 0 bases, leaving 6 bases between the germline ends.

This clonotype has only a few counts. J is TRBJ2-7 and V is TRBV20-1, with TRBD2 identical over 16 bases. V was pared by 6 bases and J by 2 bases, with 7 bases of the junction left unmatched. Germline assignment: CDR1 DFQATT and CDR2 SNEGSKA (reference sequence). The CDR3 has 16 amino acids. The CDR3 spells CSAGTSGRASAYEQYF. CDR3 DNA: TGCAGTGCGGGGACTAGCGGGAGGGCCTCTGCCTACGAGCAGTACTTC.

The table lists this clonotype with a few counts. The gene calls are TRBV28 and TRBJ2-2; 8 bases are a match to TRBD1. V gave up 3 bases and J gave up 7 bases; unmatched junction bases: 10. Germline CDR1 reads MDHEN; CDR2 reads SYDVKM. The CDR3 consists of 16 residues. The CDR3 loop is CASSFPSTGERGELFF. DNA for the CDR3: TGTGCCAGCAGTTTCCCCTCGACAGGGGAACGCGGGGAGCTGTTTTTT.

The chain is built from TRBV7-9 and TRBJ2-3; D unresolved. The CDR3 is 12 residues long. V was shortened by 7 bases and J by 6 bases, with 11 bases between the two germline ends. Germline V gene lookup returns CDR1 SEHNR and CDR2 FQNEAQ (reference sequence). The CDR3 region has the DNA TGTGCCAGCACCCCGTCTTGGGATACGCAGTATTTT. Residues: CASTPSWDTQYF.

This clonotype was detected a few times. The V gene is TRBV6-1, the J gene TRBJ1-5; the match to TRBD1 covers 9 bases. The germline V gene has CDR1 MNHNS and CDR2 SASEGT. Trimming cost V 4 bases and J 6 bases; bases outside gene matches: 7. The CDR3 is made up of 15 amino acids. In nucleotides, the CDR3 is TGTGCCAGCAGTGGAGAAACAGGGGGCGGTCAGCCCCAGCATTTT. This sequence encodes CASSGETGGGQPQHF.